This record covers a single TCR beta chain. The antigen this receptor binds is unknown. No per-base quality is available; no much larger clone lies one base away. These data come from a study of blood T cell repertoires in COVID-19 (dated by TCRdb to 2019 to 2021). About the study as a whole: Collaborator samples came from the United States, Italy and Spain and covered acute and convalescent phases of COVID-19. The prospective study material was composed of cDNA or gDNA derived from T cells, B-cell-depleted T cells, or PBMCs. Subjects who had been exposed to COVID-19, were actively infected with it, or had recovered from it provided the deeply sampled blood TCRbeta repertoires that made up the dataset. The repertoires were released in a freely available public database intended as a resource for research on the immune response to SARS-CoV-2. Samples were obtained from the ongoing ImmuneRACE study (first 160 participants) and from 1,254 subjects provided by 6 global collaborators. Sample metadata almost always included a de-identified subject ID, COVID-19 status, age in years and sex. HLA class I and class II types, where available, came from metadata supplied by the sample provider rather than from assay-based typing. Summary of the overall study and its limitations: Clinical and demographic metadata were provided uncurated, with the amount varying by source and participant.

V was cut back by 2 bases and J by 6 bases, leaving a gap of 11 bases between them. The CDR3 sequence holds 14 residues, the cysteine and phenylalanine included. Solely the CDR3 DNA is kept, with 42 bases framed from the first base. Per the germline V gene, MDHEN is the CDR1 and SYDVKM is the CDR2. In the prospective study, participants were roughly 18 to 90 years old, resided in 24 geographic areas of the United States, and were enrolled through a virtual design. In the prospective study, cohorts were assigned on the basis of participant-reported clinical history obtained from a screening survey and a study questionnaire. For ImmuneRACE Cohort 3, a participant was defined as recovered based on two consecutive negative NP/OP PCR tests, clearance by a healthcare professional, or resolution of symptoms. Each participant in the prospective study had whole blood, serum and a nasopharyngeal or oropharyngeal swab collected by mobile phlebotomists. Over an approximately 2-month period, participants in the prospective study had the option of providing additional blood draws and questionnaires. Prospective study blood samples were shipped either frozen or at room temperature before DNA extraction.

TCRbeta CDR3 regions were amplified from genomic DNA using the immunoSEQ Assay, a bias-controlled multiplex PCR. In the paper's pipeline: The number of nucleated cells in each sample was estimated by amplification of reference gene primers within the assay. To quantify the absolute abundance of each unique TCRbeta CDR3 rearrangement, sequence reads were collapsed and filtered. For each sample, productive Simpson clonality was calculated as the square root of Simpson's diversity index across productive rearrangements. The source is immuneACCESS, and TCRdb retained only in-frame sequences with V and J called. Part of the clones is not carried over; for the studies checked, unresolved V genes explain less than half of this, and the remainder is unexplained. V, J and clone size derive from that table, while D and trimming were established from the DNA sequence. This sample is represented by roughly 300,000 clones; 80% to 95% of them were singletons. The ten top clones hold roughly 20% of the sample.

The chain was built from TRBV28 and TRBJ1-5, and possibly TRBD1, on 6 matching bases. The clonotype comes from a woman in her twenties or thirties who had recovered from COVID-19. Sequencing was carried out using PBMCs or T cells enriched from blood (not recorded which). This receptor carries the CDR3 CASSLKDSGQPQHF. The nucleotide sequence reads TGTGCCAGCAGTTTAAAGGACAGTGGTCAGCCCCAGCATTTT.